The rows below give T cell receptor beta chains drawn from one sample of a study of blood T cell repertoires in COVID-19. Assay used: immunoSEQ multiplex PCR; TCRdb lists only in-frame clones, some missing. The table lists about 230,000 clones, roughly 79% of them singletons, with 7.5% in the top ten. Sequences were obtained from peripheral blood. Every receptor here comes from an elderly woman with COVID-19, enrolled during active disease. The CDR3 runs from the conserved cysteine through the conserved F or W. A D gene is named only where the DNA matches it firmly. Expanded clones get a size class; other rows say once, few or many, or leave the size out.

D gene: NA; V gene: TRBV7-9; clone size: NA; J gene: TRBJ1-3; CDR3 DNA: TGTGCCAGCAGCTTTCAGGGAATTACTGGAAACACCATATATTTT; CDR3 protein: CASSFQGITGNTIYF
D gene: TRBD1; V gene: TRBV30; clone size: NA; J gene: TRBJ1-1; CDR3 DNA: TGTGCCTTCGGGACAGGCCCGAACACTGAAGCTTTCTTT; CDR3 protein: CAFGTGPNTEAFF
D gene: NA; V gene: TRBV25-1; clone size: once; J gene: TRBJ2-7; CDR3 DNA: TGTGCCAGCAGTGGGGAGATACCCCCCTACGAGCAGTACTTC; CDR3 protein: CASSGEIPPYEQYF
D gene: TRBD2; V gene: TRBV28; clone size: NA; J gene: TRBJ2-2; CDR3 DNA: TGTGCCAGCACCCACGAGTGGAGTAGCGGGAAGATGGGTAACACCGGGGAGCTGTTTTTT; CDR3 protein: CASTHEWSSGKMGNTGELFF
D gene: NA; V gene: TRBV6-1; clone size: NA; J gene: TRBJ1-2; CDR3 DNA: TGTGCCAGCAGTGAACGTTCTTTGGGCAGTACAGTCGCCTTC; CDR3 protein: CASSERSLGSTVAF
D gene: NA; V gene: TRBV5-1; clone size: NA; J gene: TRBJ2-1; CDR3 DNA: TGCGCCAGCAGCTTGGGACAGTCCTCCTACAATGAGCAGTTCTTC; CDR3 protein: CASSLGQSSYNEQFF
D gene: NA; V gene: TRBV7-9; clone size: NA; J gene: TRBJ2-2; CDR3 DNA: TGTGCCAGCAGCCATGGGCAGGATACCGGGGAGCTGTTTTTT; CDR3 protein: CASSHGQDTGELFF
D gene: TRBD1; V gene: TRBV29-1; clone size: NA; J gene: TRBJ1-5; CDR3 DNA: TGCAGCGTCCAGATGACAGGGGGAGGGCCCCAGCATTTT; CDR3 protein: CSVQMTGGGPQHF
D gene: NA; V gene: TRBV19; clone size: NA; J gene: TRBJ2-2; CDR3 DNA: TGTGCCAGTTTCCCGCAGGGTAACACCGGGGAGCTGTTTTTT; CDR3 protein: CASFPQGNTGELFF
D gene: NA; V gene: TRBV6-5; clone size: NA; J gene: TRBJ1-2; CDR3 DNA: TGTGCCAGCGCCCCTTGGGAGGGAGACTATGGCTACACCTTC; CDR3 protein: CASAPWEGDYGYTF
D gene: NA; V gene: TRBV9; clone size: NA; J gene: TRBJ1-1; CDR3 DNA: TGTGCCAGCAGCGTAGTCCCGAGCATGAACACTGAAGCTTTCTTT; CDR3 protein: CASSVVPSMNTEAFF
D gene: TRBD1; V gene: TRBV6-6; clone size: NA; J gene: TRBJ1-2; CDR3 DNA: TGTGCCAGCAGTCTTCCTTTGACAGGGCCCTATGGCTACACCTTC; CDR3 protein: CASSLPLTGPYGYTF
D gene: NA; V gene: TRBV6-6; clone size: few; J gene: TRBJ1-1; CDR3 DNA: TGTGCCAGCAGTATCGGGGGGAGGGACACTGAAGCTTTCTTT; CDR3 protein: CASSIGGRDTEAFF
D gene: NA; V gene: TRBV7-9; clone size: NA; J gene: TRBJ1-4; CDR3 DNA: TGTGCCAGCAGCTCCTTCCCCGTCAATGAAAAACTGTTTTTT; CDR3 protein: CASSSFPVNEKLFF
D gene: NA; V gene: TRBV6-5; clone size: NA; J gene: TRBJ1-6; CDR3 DNA: TGTGCCAGCAGTTACTCCTATTCACCCCTCCACTTT; CDR3 protein: CASSYSYSPLHF
D gene: NA; V gene: TRBV3-1/TRBV3-2; clone size: NA; J gene: TRBJ1-4; CDR3 DNA: TGTGCCAGCAGCCAAGGAGTCCGCCGCCGGGGTGAAAAACTGTTTTTT; CDR3 protein: CASSQGVRRRGEKLFF
D gene: TRBD2; V gene: TRBV5-1; clone size: NA; J gene: TRBJ2-5; CDR3 DNA: TGCGCCAGCAGCTTACTAGCGGAGTACGAGACCCAGTACTTC; CDR3 protein: CASSLLAEYETQYF
D gene: NA; V gene: TRBV5-1; clone size: NA; J gene: TRBJ2-7; CDR3 DNA: TGCGCCAGCAGCCCCGGGACAAGTCCCGCGGCGTCCGAGCAGTACTTC; CDR3 protein: CASSPGTSPAASEQYF
D gene: TRBD2; V gene: TRBV7-3; clone size: many; J gene: TRBJ2-7; CDR3 DNA: TGTGCCAGCAGCTTAGCTAGCGGCTCCTACGAGCAGTACTTC; CDR3 protein: CASSLASGSYEQYF
D gene: NA; V gene: TRBV7-9; clone size: NA; J gene: TRBJ1-4; CDR3 DNA: TGTGCCAGCAGTCCTGAGGCAGGGGCCGGTGAAAAACTGTTTTTT; CDR3 protein: CASSPEAGAGEKLFF
D gene: NA; V gene: TRBV5-1; clone size: NA; J gene: TRBJ2-5; CDR3 DNA: TGCGCCAGCAGCCAGGGGGAGACCCAGTACTTC; CDR3 protein: CASSQGETQYF
D gene: TRBD1; V gene: TRBV7-9; clone size: NA; J gene: TRBJ2-1; CDR3 DNA: TGTGCCAGCAGCTTACTTGGGACAGGGAACCATGAGCAGTTCTTC; CDR3 protein: CASSLLGTGNHEQFF
D gene: TRBD1; V gene: TRBV10-1; clone size: NA; J gene: TRBJ2-1; CDR3 DNA: TGCGCCAGCAGCCCGGGACAGTACAATGAGCAGTTCTTC; CDR3 protein: CASSPGQYNEQFF
D gene: TRBD2; V gene: TRBV7-9; clone size: NA; J gene: TRBJ2-7; CDR3 DNA: TGTGCCAGCAGCGGCGAGGGAGGGGCGAGCTCCTACGAGCAGTACTTC; CDR3 protein: CASSGEGGASSYEQYF
D gene: TRBD2; V gene: TRBV19; clone size: few; J gene: TRBJ2-1; CDR3 DNA: TGTGCCACCCGAAGTGGGGGGGCCTACAATGAGCAGTTCTTC; CDR3 protein: CATRSGGAYNEQFF
D gene: TRBD2; V gene: TRBV7-2; clone size: NA; J gene: TRBJ2-7; CDR3 DNA: TGTGCCAGCAGCTTTTTTACTAGCGGCTCCTACGAGCAGTACTTC; CDR3 protein: CASSFFTSGSYEQYF
D gene: NA; V gene: TRBV6-6; clone size: few; J gene: TRBJ1-2; CDR3 DNA: TGTGCCAGCAGTTTGCGGGGGCAGGTCTATGGCTACACCTTC; CDR3 protein: CASSLRGQVYGYTF
D gene: TRBD1; V gene: TRBV5-4; clone size: few; J gene: TRBJ1-1; CDR3 DNA: TGTGCCAGCAGCTTGGGACAGGGGGTTTTGAACACTGAAGCTTTCTTT; CDR3 protein: CASSLGQGVLNTEAFF
D gene: TRBD1; V gene: TRBV3-1/TRBV3-2; clone size: few; J gene: TRBJ1-1; CDR3 DNA: TGTGCCAGCAGCACCCCGGACAGGGCCGGGGAGAACACTGAAGCTTTCTTT; CDR3 protein: CASSTPDRAGENTEAFF
D gene: TRBD2; V gene: TRBV19; clone size: NA; J gene: TRBJ2-1; CDR3 DNA: TGTGCCAGTAGTCTTGGACTAGCGGGGGGGCAAAATGAGCAGTTCTTC; CDR3 protein: CASSLGLAGGQNEQFF
D gene: NA; V gene: TRBV6-5; clone size: once; J gene: TRBJ1-5; CDR3 DNA: TGTGCCAGTTCAAGGGGGAATCAGCCCCAGCATTTT; CDR3 protein: CASSRGNQPQHF
D gene: TRBD2; V gene: TRBV24-1; clone size: NA; J gene: TRBJ2-5; CDR3 DNA: TGTGCCACCAGTGTCGGTAGCGGGATCGGGGAGACCCAGTACTTC; CDR3 protein: CATSVGSGIGETQYF
D gene: NA; V gene: TRBV28; clone size: NA; J gene: TRBJ1-5; CDR3 DNA: TGTGCCAGCAGTTTTAGTAGGCAGGGTTATCAGCCCCAGCATTTT; CDR3 protein: CASSFSRQGYQPQHF
D gene: NA; V gene: TRBV6-5; clone size: NA; J gene: TRBJ1-2; CDR3 DNA: TGTGCCAGCAGTAACGGGGTAGGGACAAGCGGCTACACCTTC; CDR3 protein: CASSNGVGTSGYTF
D gene: NA; V gene: TRBV2; clone size: NA; J gene: TRBJ1-5; CDR3 DNA: TGTGCCAGCAGAATTTCTAATCAGCCCCAGCATTTT; CDR3 protein: CASRISNQPQHF
D gene: TRBD2; V gene: TRBV7-8; clone size: NA; J gene: TRBJ2-1; CDR3 DNA: TGTGCCAGCAGCTTAATTGGGACTAGCGGGATTAAGCAGTTCTTC; CDR3 protein: CASSLIGTSGIKQFF
D gene: NA; V gene: TRBV19; clone size: NA; J gene: TRBJ1-5; CDR3 DNA: TGTGCCAGTAGTATAAGCAGGCCCAATCAGCCCCAGCATTTT; CDR3 protein: CASSISRPNQPQHF
D gene: NA; V gene: TRBV19; clone size: NA; J gene: TRBJ1-6; CDR3 DNA: TGTGCCAGTAGTCTCTCGGGAAGGGCGTTATCCTATAATTCACCCCTCCACTTT; CDR3 protein: CASSLSGRALSYNSPLHF
D gene: NA; V gene: TRBV13; clone size: NA; J gene: TRBJ2-7; CDR3 DNA: TGTGCCAGCAGCTTAGGGACAATAAGCTACGAGCAGTACTTC; CDR3 protein: CASSLGTISYEQYF
D gene: TRBD1; V gene: TRBV18; clone size: NA; J gene: TRBJ2-2; CDR3 DNA: TGTGCCAGCTCACTGGACAGGGTGGACGGGGAGCTGTTTTTT; CDR3 protein: CASSLDRVDGELFF
D gene: NA; V gene: TRBV4-2; clone size: NA; J gene: TRBJ2-5; CDR3 DNA: TGTGCCAGCAGCCAAGTCCAAGCGGGTCGAGAGACCCAGTACTTC; CDR3 protein: CASSQVQAGRETQYF
D gene: NA; V gene: TRBV30; clone size: NA; J gene: TRBJ1-2; CDR3 DNA: TGTGCCTGGACGGGGGGTGTAAGCTATGGCTACACCTTC; CDR3 protein: CAWTGGVSYGYTF
D gene: TRBD2; V gene: TRBV7-8; clone size: NA; J gene: TRBJ2-3; CDR3 DNA: TGTGCCAGCAGCTCCTTAAGACTAGCGGGGAGGGGACGGAATACGCAGTATTTT; CDR3 protein: CASSSLRLAGRGRNTQYF
D gene: TRBD1; V gene: TRBV3-1/TRBV3-2; clone size: once; J gene: TRBJ1-2; CDR3 DNA: TGTGCCAGCAGCCCTCATCTTGGACAGGGCACCTATGGCTACACCTTC; CDR3 protein: CASSPHLGQGTYGYTF
D gene: TRBD1; V gene: TRBV23-1; clone size: NA; J gene: TRBJ1-5; CDR3 DNA: TGCGCCAGCAGTCAACACGGGACAGTAAATCAGCCCCAGCATTTT; CDR3 protein: CASSQHGTVNQPQHF
D gene: NA; V gene: TRBV2; clone size: NA; J gene: TRBJ2-1; CDR3 DNA: TGTGCCAGCAGTTTAGGGGTAGATTTTATGAAGCAGTTCTTC; CDR3 protein: CASSLGVDFMKQFF
D gene: NA; V gene: TRBV6-4; clone size: NA; J gene: TRBJ2-1; CDR3 DNA: TGTGCCAGCAGTGACAGGGGGGGGCGAGAGCAGTTCTTC; CDR3 protein: CASSDRGGREQFF
D gene: TRBD1; V gene: TRBV6-5; clone size: NA; J gene: TRBJ2-1; CDR3 DNA: TGTGCCAGCAGAAAGACAGGGACGAATGAGCAGTTCTTC; CDR3 protein: CASRKTGTNEQFF
D gene: NA; V gene: TRBV4-1; clone size: NA; J gene: TRBJ1-5; CDR3 DNA: TGCGCCAGCACCCTAGACAGAAGCAATCAGCCCCAGCATTTT; CDR3 protein: CASTLDRSNQPQHF
D gene: TRBD1; V gene: TRBV9; clone size: NA; J gene: TRBJ1-3; CDR3 DNA: TGTGCCAGCAGCGTTACAGGGGCGGTAGACACCATATATTTT; CDR3 protein: CASSVTGAVDTIYF
D gene: TRBD2; V gene: TRBV20-1; clone size: NA; J gene: TRBJ2-3; CDR3 DNA: TGCAGTGCTAGTTTAGGGACTAGCGGGGGATCTACGCAGTATTTT; CDR3 protein: CSASLGTSGGSTQYF
D gene: TRBD2; V gene: TRBV3-1/TRBV3-2; clone size: once; J gene: TRBJ2-2; CDR3 DNA: TGTGCCAGCAGCCCTGGACTAGCGGGAGTCGGCGGGGAGCTGTTTTTT; CDR3 protein: CASSPGLAGVGGELFF